This T cell receptor beta chain was sequenced in a study of blood T cells in healthy people across ages. Every sample yielded at least 7 million isolated PBMCs. Extraction yielded at least 6 micrograms of total RNA per sample. CDR1 GTSNPN and CDR2 SVGIG come from the germline V gene (reference sequence). Trimming stripped 4 bases from V and 1 base from J, with 11 bases between. The CDR3 extends over 14 amino acids. Combining a sample-barcoded 5' primer with a J-beta primer mix, a second PCR ran for 7 to 11 cycles. Each cDNA molecule carried a tag from a template-switch adaptor that contained 12 random nucleotides. TCRdb redid the calling of the 5' RACE reads with MiXCR, one entry per CDR3 protein. The sample shows 1.6 million or so distinct CDR3 sequences, roughly 32% of them seen only once.

Specimen: blood. The V and J genes are TRBV30 and TRBJ1-5; the D is unclear. The TCR originated in a woman between 25 and 40 years old in good health. The CDR3 is CAWTSAGSNQPQHF. CDR3 bases: TGTGCCTGGACCTCAGCGGGGAGCAATCAGCCCCAGCATTTT.